Sequencing of this TCR beta chain was carried out in a study of neurological immune-mediated disorders. Germline CDR1 reads DFQATT; CDR2 reads SNEGSKA (reference sequence). The CDR3 contains 12 residues. Trimming removed 5 bases from V and 9 bases from J, with 11 bases in between. This clonotype has at least ten counts. TCRdb used MiXCR to reprocess the 5' RACE reads, holding one entry per CDR3 protein. The sample lists 55,000 to 70,000 distinct CDR3 sequences, approximately 5.1% occurring once. The chain recombines TRBV20-1 with TRBJ1-6, with a tentative D call TRBD1 (5 bases). This clonotype originated in a human donor with multiple sclerosis. The donor label of this sample is uncertain. The sample comprised PBMCs. The CDR3 spells CSAPGLGSPLHF. CDR3 nucleotide sequence: TGCAGTGCTCCAGGGTTGGGTTCACCCCTCCACTTT.